This T cell receptor beta chain appears in the sequencing data of a study of cytomegalovirus exposure and HLA in healthy donors. Findings and limits, study-wide: Under in vitro conditions, three CMV-associated chains were confirmed as specific for CMV antigens.

The V end lost 4 bases, the J end lost 9 bases, and 19 bases lay between the germline ends. CDR1 SGHAT and CDR2 FQNNGV come from the germline V gene. The CDR3 sequence is 14 residues long. 60 Vbeta and 13 Jbeta primers were used in PCR. The protocol was immunoSEQ multiplex PCR, while the TCRdb copy is restricted to in-frame clones and leaves out a portion. The table lists 75,000 to 90,000 clones, over 60% of them singletons. As to this clone: No antigen is known for it.

Specimen: PBMCs. This receptor was identified in a woman aged 40 to 50 in good health and CMV-seropositive. This chain joins TRBV11-2 and TRBJ2-7; possible D gene TRBD1, 5 bases. CDR3 loop: CASSSLRQWGRQYF. CDR3 sequence (DNA): TGTGCCAGCAGCTCCCTCCGACAGTGGGGAAGGCAGTACTTC.